This T cell receptor beta chain was identified in a study of regulatory T cells in long-lasting Graves disease. Across the study: Antithyroid drug exposure in newly diagnosed Graves' patients had lasted under 3 months.

J gave up 6 bases and V 0 bases, and 15 bases lay outside the gene matches. The germline V gene encodes CDR1 SGHKS and CDR2 YYEKEE (reference sequence). The CDR3 has 18 residues. Time point noted: newly diagnosed GD, antithyroid drugs for less than 3 months. From RNA extracted from PBMCs, the TCR library was made. This clonotype was recorded at least ten times. CDR3-region Arm-PCR and iRepertoire HTBI primers produced the TCR beta libraries. TCRdb reprocessed the multiplex PCR reads with MiXCR, giving one entry per CDR3 protein. The sample lists 350,000 to 450,000 distinct CDR3 sequences, around 11% occurring once. The sample also formed part of further work on T cells in Graves' hyperthyroidism and ophthalmopathy. That source adds: By a 13 V-J model, ophthalmopathy was set apart from stable hyperthyroidism.

The sample in question was peripheral blood mononuclear cells (PBMCs), obtained at new diagnosis, from a patient treated with antithyroid drugs. This clonotype was sampled from a woman between 18 and 29 years old with Graves disease. V usage is TRBV5-5 and J usage is TRBJ1-1, with 9 bases matching TRBD1. In DNA form, the CDR3 reads TGTGCCAGCAGCTTGGAACGGGACAGGGTAGGTCCGGAGCCTGAAGCTTTCTTT. This codes for CASSLERDRVGPEPEAFF. The whole variable domain, remainder taken from reference TRBV5-5 and TRBJ1-1, is DAGVTQSPTHLIKTRGQQVTLRCSPISGHKSVSWYQQVLGQGPQFIFQYYEKEERGRGNFPDRFSARQFPNYSSELNVNALLLGDSALYLCASSLERDRVGPEPEAFFGQGTRLTVV.